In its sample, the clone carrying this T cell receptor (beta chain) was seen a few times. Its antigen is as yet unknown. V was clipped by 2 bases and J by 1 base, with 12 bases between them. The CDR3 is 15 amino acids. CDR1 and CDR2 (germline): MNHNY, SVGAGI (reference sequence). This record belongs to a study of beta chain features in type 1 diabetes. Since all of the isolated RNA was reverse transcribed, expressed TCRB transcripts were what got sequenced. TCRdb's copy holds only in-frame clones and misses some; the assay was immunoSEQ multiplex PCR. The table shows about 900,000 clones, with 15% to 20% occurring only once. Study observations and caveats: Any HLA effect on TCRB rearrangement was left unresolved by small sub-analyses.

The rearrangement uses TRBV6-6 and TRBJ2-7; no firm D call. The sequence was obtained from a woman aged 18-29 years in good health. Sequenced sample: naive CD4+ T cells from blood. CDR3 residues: CASSYPGRSSYEQYF. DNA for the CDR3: TGTGCCAGCAGTTACCCTGGTCGGAGTTCCTACGAGCAGTACTTC.